The 12 T cell receptor beta chains given below trace back to one sample, sequenced in a study of immunodeficiency. TCRdb's table, derived via immunoSEQ multiplex PCR, lists solely in-frame clones and lacks some. Counted here are 3,900 or so clones, 91% occurring once; the ten biggest clones make up about 4.5%. Sequencing used CD4+ T cells from blood. These receptors came from a human donor in good health.

This clone was seen more than once but under ten times. The genes are TRBV9 and TRBJ1-1, with D unclear. Germline CDR1 and CDR2: SGDLS and YYNGEE. Between the trimmed V and J ends, which lost 0 bases and 1 base, there was a span of 4 bases. The CDR3 totals 13 residues. Here the CDR3 reads CASSVEPNTEAFF. The CDR3 nucleotides read TGTGCCAGCAGCGTAGAACCGAACACTGAAGCTTTCTTT.

The chain links TRBV7-6 to TRBJ1-1; D is perhaps TRBD1 (5 bases). Germline loops: CDR1 SGHVS, CDR2 FNYEAQ. The CDR3 has 15 amino acids. Trimming pared 7 bases from V and 3 bases from J, leaving 18 bases between. CDR3 DNA sequence: TGTGCCAGCACCCCGGGGGGGGGATTGTACACTGAAGCTTTCTTT. Its protein product is CASTPGGGLYTEAFF.

This chain connects TRBV30 to TRBJ2-5; D might be TRBD1 (5 bases). V dropped 2 bases and J dropped 1 base, with 11 bases sitting between them. CDR1 and CDR2 (germline): GTSNPN, SVGIG (reference sequence). There are 14 residues in the CDR3. CDR3 residues: CAWSLRQIQETQYF. The CDR3 nucleotides are TGTGCCTGGAGTCTCCGACAGATCCAAGAGACCCAGTACTTC.

The chain combines TRBV28 with TRBJ1-6; 9 bases match TRBD1. CDR3 length equals 17 residues. V lost 1 base, J lost 9 bases, and 10 bases stayed unmatched. CDR1 is MDHEN and CDR2 is SYDVKM in the germline V gene. The CDR3 reads CASSLYTGGLTGSPLHF. Here the CDR3 DNA reads TGTGCCAGCAGTTTATATACAGGGGGCCTCACGGGTTCACCCCTCCACTTT.

This rearrangement joins TRBV6-4 to TRBJ2-3, with 7 positions matching TRBD1. This CDR3 comprises 16 residues. The J segment lost 5 bases and the V segment lost 0 bases, leaving 8 bases of the junction unmatched. CDR1 is MRHNA and CDR2 is SNTAGT in the germline V gene. CDR3 protein: CASSDSGTATKDTQYF. CDR3 DNA sequence: TGTGCCAGCAGTGACTCTGGGACAGCCACAAAAGATACGCAGTATTTT.

The V gene is TRBV19, the J gene TRBJ1-4; D is undetermined. CDR3 length: 15 residues. The ends were cut back, 0 bases at V and 8 bases at J, with 13 bases in the middle. Per the germline V gene, CDR1 is LNHDA and CDR2 is SQIVND (reference sequence). CDR3 in amino acids: CASSIESAAREKLFF. The CDR3 DNA follows: TGTGCCAGTAGTATAGAGTCAGCGGCGAGGGAAAAACTGTTTTTT.

This clone was seen once. The chain combines TRBV14 with TRBJ1-2; no reliable D call. The CDR3 is 14 amino acids. The germline V gene has CDR1 SGHDN and CDR2 FVKESK. With 3 bases removed from V and 3 bases from J, the gap between germline ends came to 11 bases. CDR3 protein: CASSQGSLDYGYTF. In nucleotides, the CDR3 is TGTGCCAGCAGCCAGGGCAGTCTGGACTATGGCTACACCTTC.

CDR3 DNA: TGTGCCAGCAGTCCTCATGAGGACAGGGGGCTTGCAGGAAACACCATATATTTT. Translation gives CASSPHEDRGLAGNTIYF. The chain combines TRBV6-6 with TRBJ1-3; TRBD1 matches at 11 bases. This CDR3 is 18 amino acids long. V gave up 5 bases and J gave up 4 bases; unmatched junction bases: 13. Germline V gene lookup returns CDR1 MNHNY and CDR2 SVGAGI (reference sequence).

This clone was counted once. The chain is built from TRBV28 and TRBJ2-7; 7 bases map to TRBD1. V shed 8 bases and J 3 bases; nucleotides not matched to a gene: 13. The CDR3 length is 15 residues. Germline assignment: CDR1 MDHEN and CDR2 SYDVKM. The CDR3 here is CASATGDSLNYEQYF. For the CDR3, the DNA is TGTGCCAGCGCAACCGGGGACAGCCTAAACTACGAGCAGTACTTC.

This clone has only a few counts. This rearrangement joins TRBV2 to TRBJ1-1, with 12 bases identical to TRBD1. V dropped 6 bases and J dropped 3; count of bases not matched to a gene: 8. Germline V lookup: CDR1 SNHLY, CDR2 FYNNEI. The CDR3 has 16 amino acids. Here the CDR3 reads CASRTGQGAGDTEAFF. The DNA for the CDR3 is TGTGCCAGCAGGACGGGACAGGGGGCAGGGGACACTGAAGCTTTCTTT.

The rearrangement links TRBV5-4 to TRBJ2-2; D is unclear. V lost 0 bases to trimming and J lost 8 bases, with 17 bases between them. The CDR3 runs 16 residues. The V gene's germline CDR1 is SGHNT and CDR2 YYREEE (reference sequence). CDR3 loop: CASSLADRNLVGELFF. For the CDR3, the DNA is TGTGCCAGCAGCTTGGCGGACCGTAATTTGGTTGGGGAGCTGTTTTTT.

This chain connects TRBV25-1 to TRBJ2-3, with D unclear. Trimming cost V 3 bases and J 3 bases, with 13 bases left between them. Germline CDR1 reads MGHDK; CDR2 reads SYGVNS. This CDR3 is 15 amino acids long. The CDR3: CASSDPKVPTDTQYF. In DNA, the CDR3 is TGTGCCAGCAGTGATCCCAAGGTCCCGACAGATACGCAGTATTTT. Variable domain in full (rest from reference TRBV25-1 and TRBJ2-3): EADIYQTPRYLVIGTGKKITLECSQTMGHDKMYWYQQDPGMELHLIHYSYGVNSTEKGDLSSESTVSRIRTEHFPLTLESARPSHTSQYLCASSDPKVPTDTQYFGPGTRLTVL.